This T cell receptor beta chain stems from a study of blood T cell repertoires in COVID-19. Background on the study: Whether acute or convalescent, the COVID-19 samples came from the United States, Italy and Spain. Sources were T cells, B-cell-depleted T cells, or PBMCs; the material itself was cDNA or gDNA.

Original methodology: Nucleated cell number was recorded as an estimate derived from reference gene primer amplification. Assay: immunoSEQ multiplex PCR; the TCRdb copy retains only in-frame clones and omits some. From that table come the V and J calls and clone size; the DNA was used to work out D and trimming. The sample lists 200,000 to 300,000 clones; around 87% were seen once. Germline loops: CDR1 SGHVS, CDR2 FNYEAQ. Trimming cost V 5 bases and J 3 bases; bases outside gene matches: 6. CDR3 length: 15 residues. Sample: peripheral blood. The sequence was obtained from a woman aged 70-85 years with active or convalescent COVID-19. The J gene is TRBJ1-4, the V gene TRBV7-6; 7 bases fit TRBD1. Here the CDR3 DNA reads TGTGCCAGCAGCCTCCCGACAGGGCCTAATGAAAAACTGTTTTTT. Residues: CASSLPTGPNEKLFF.